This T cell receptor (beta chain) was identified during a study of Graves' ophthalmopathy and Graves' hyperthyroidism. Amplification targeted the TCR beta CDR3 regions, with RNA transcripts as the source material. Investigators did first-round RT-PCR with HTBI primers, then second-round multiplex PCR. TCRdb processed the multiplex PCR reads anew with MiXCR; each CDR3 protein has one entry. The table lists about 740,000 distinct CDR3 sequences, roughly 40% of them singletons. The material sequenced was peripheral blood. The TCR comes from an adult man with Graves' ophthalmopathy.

The CDR3 sequence: CSLGGETYEQYF. The CDR3 region has the DNA TGCAGCTTAGGTGGAGAGACCTACGAGCAGTACTTC. The gene calls are TRBV29-1 and TRBJ2-7; the D is unclear. Trimming took 8 bases from V and 2 from J, leaving 13 bases between them. The CDR3 has 12 amino acids. Germline CDR1 is SQVTM and CDR2 is ANQGSEA.